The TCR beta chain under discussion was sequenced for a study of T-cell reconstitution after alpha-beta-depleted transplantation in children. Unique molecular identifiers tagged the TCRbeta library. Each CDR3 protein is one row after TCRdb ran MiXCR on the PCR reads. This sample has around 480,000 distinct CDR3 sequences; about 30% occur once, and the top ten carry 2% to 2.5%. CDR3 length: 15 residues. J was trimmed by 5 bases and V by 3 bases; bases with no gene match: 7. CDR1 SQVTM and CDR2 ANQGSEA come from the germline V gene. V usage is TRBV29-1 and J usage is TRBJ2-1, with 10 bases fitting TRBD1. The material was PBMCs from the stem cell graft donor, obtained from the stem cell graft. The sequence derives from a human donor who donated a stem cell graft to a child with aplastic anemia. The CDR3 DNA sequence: TGCAGCGTTGAGGGGGGACAGGGGTTTAACAATGAGCAGTTCTTC. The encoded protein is CSVEGGQGFNNEQFF.